This record covers a single T cell receptor beta chain. The data are from a study of blood T cell repertoires in COVID-19. The study drew participants aged about 18 to 89 years from approximately 23 US areas. Participants' own reports of clinical history determined their cohort assignment. Either two negative PCRs, clearance, or symptom resolution qualified Cohort 3 donors as recovered. As processed by the authors: Amplifying reference gene primers gave estimates of nucleated cell counts. Libraries were prepared by immunoSEQ multiplex PCR; TCRdb keeps only in-frame clonotypes and omits some of them. The V and J calls and clone size were taken over from that table, and D and trimming were inferred from the DNA. The top ten hold more than 0.95% of the sample, which has approximately 450,000 clones, 80% to 90% seen once. Germline lookup yields CDR1 MDHEN and CDR2 SYDVKM. The V end was cut by 3 bases, the J end by 2 bases, with 7 bases between. The CDR3 sequence is 13 residues long.

The chain has TRBV28 and TRBJ1-2; unclear D gene. Sequenced input: PBMCs or T cells enriched from blood (not recorded which). This receptor was obtained from a man aged 30-40 years who had recovered from COVID-19. CDR3 region: CASSFGVNYGYTF. CDR3 in DNA: TGTGCCAGCAGTTTCGGGGTAAACTATGGCTACACCTTC.